Each of the 8 T cell receptor beta chains below was sequenced from the same sample in a study of T-cell memory formation after mild COVID-19. Via MiXCR, TCRdb re-called the 5' RACE reads, giving one row per CDR3 protein. This table holds around 500,000 distinct CDR3 sequences, 15% to 20% found once. Sequencing was carried out using PBMCs or a T cell subset sorted from them (not recorded which). These receptors were obtained from an adult woman who had mild COVID-19 (a few samples of this study predate the infection). Cell type and time point are not known.

This clonotype has ten or more counts. The V gene is TRBV6-5, the J gene TRBJ2-7; 9 nucleotides align to TRBD2. There are 15 residues in the CDR3. V lost 8 bases to trimming and J lost 7 bases; unmatched junction nucleotides: 15. Germline V gives CDR1 MNHEY, CDR2 SVGAGI. The CDR3, as DNA: TGTGCCAGCGGAATTCTAGCGGGATCTATGCGGGAGCAGTACTTC. It specifies CASGILAGSMREQYF.

The chain couples TRBV6-5 to TRBJ2-7, with TRBD2 matching over 14 bases. Germline V gene data show CDR1 as MNHEY and CDR2 as SVGAGI. V was clipped by 3 bases and J by 4 bases; unmatched bases: 5. The CDR3 covers 16 residues. For the CDR3, the DNA is TGTGCCAGCAGTTATGGGACTAGCGGGGGTTGGTACGAGCAGTACTTC. Residues: CASSYGTSGGWYEQYF.

This clonotype turned up a few times. This rearrangement joins TRBV7-9 to TRBJ2-7, with D perhaps being TRBD1 or TRBD2 (6 bases each). The CDR3 has 16 amino acids. The V end lost 1 base, the J end lost 4 bases, and 17 bases lay between the germline ends. Germline lookup yields CDR1 SEHNR and CDR2 FQNEAQ (reference sequence). CDR3 sequence reads: CASSLGGARTFYEQYF. The CDR3 DNA is TGTGCCAGCAGCTTAGGGGGGGCGCGCACCTTTTACGAGCAGTACTTC.

A few counts support this clonotype. The gene calls are TRBV7-9 and TRBJ2-2; D is unresolved. Looked up from germline, CDR1 is SEHNR and CDR2 is FQNEAQ (reference sequence). V lost 0 bases to trimming and J lost 3 bases, with 8 bases between them. The CDR3 spans 15 residues. The CDR3 DNA sequence: TGTGCCAGCAGCTTAGCGTTGAGAGACACCGGGGAGCTGTTTTTT. Its translation is CASSLALRDTGELFF.

This clonotype occurred a few times. This chain joins TRBV20-1 and TRBJ2-7; TRBD1 aligns across 10 bases. The V gene end was trimmed by 5 bases and the J gene end by 0 bases; junction bases not matched to a gene: 4. The CDR3 length is 14 residues. CDR1 is DFQATT, CDR2 SNEGSKA, per germline (reference sequence). Written as DNA, the CDR3 is TGCAGTGCTTACGACAGGGGGCACTCCTACGAGCAGTACTTC. Translating it yields CSAYDRGHSYEQYF.

The gene calls are TRBV7-2 and TRBJ2-1; 9 nucleotides align to TRBD2. This CDR3 has 16 residues. The germline V gene encodes CDR1 SGHTA and CDR2 FQGNSA. Germline trimming cut 4 bases from V and 7 bases from J; bases unmatched to any gene: 11. CDR3 DNA: TGTGCCAGCAGCTCAGGTAGCGGGAGATTAGTAAATGAGCAGTTCTTC. Its protein is CASSSGSGRLVNEQFF.

This clonotype was seen at least ten times. This rearrangement joins TRBV7-8 to TRBJ2-5; 10 bases fit TRBD2. CDR3 length: 17 amino acids. Trimming removed 6 bases from V and 1 base from J; junction bases left unmatched: 11. Per the germline V gene, CDR1 is SGHVS and CDR2 is FQNEAQ. The CDR3 DNA follows: TGTGCCAGCAGTCAATCCCTAGCGGGAGTCCTCCAAGAGACCCAGTACTTC. This codes for CASSQSLAGVLQETQYF.

This chain connects TRBV6-2 or TRBV6-3 to TRBJ2-1; 8 nucleotides match TRBD2. This CDR3 is built from 15 residues. Germline CDR1 MNHEY, CDR2 SVGEGT. Trimming at V came to 4 bases and at J to 9 bases, leaving 11 bases not matched to a gene. CDR3 nucleotides: TGTGCCAGCAGTTCCGGACTAGCCCCCGGCCGTGAGCAGTTCTTC. It is translated as CASSSGLAPGREQFF.